These 24 T cell receptor beta chains share one sample of origin, sequenced in a study of T cell repertoires in cytomegalovirus infection. TCRdb reprocessed the reads via MiXCR and lists one record per CDR3 protein. The sample carries about 740,000 distinct CDR3 sequences, 35% recorded once. Sequencing was carried out using PBMCs. These receptors were collected from a human donor in good health (CMV status not recorded). Some clones in this sample may be carry-over from other donors' samples.

This chain uses TRBV29-1 with TRBJ2-1, with 10 bases fitting TRBD1. Germline V CDR1 and CDR2: SQVTM, ANQGSEA. This CDR3 comprises 11 residues. J lost 7 bases, V lost 6 bases, and 0 bases had no gene match. As DNA, the CDR3 is TGCAGCGTGGACAGGGGGAATGAGCAGTTCTTC. Translation gives CSVDRGNEQFF.

The V and J genes are TRBV28 and TRBJ1-5; unclear D gene. The CDR3 loop spans 16 amino acids. Per germline, CDR1 MDHEN and CDR2 SYDVKM. V shed 5 bases and J shed 2 bases, with 16 bases lying between them. The CDR3 DNA is TGTGCCAGCAGTGCATCCTTGCTAAGGGGCAATCAGCCCCAGCATTTT. This translates into CASSASLLRGNQPQHF. Filled out from reference TRBV28 and TRBJ1-5, the complete variable domain reads DVKVTQSSRYLVKRTGEKVFLECVQDMDHENMFWYRQDPGLGLRLIYFSYDVKMKEKGDIPEGYSVSREKKERFSLILESASTNQTSMYLCASSASLLRGNQPQHFGDGTRLSIL.

The sample holds a few counts of this clonotype. The gene calls are TRBV7-9 and TRBJ1-2; 9 positions match TRBD1. This CDR3 contains 14 residues. Germline V CDR1 and CDR2: SEHNR, FQNEAQ (reference sequence). V dropped 7 bases and J dropped 4; count of bases not matched to a gene: 7. The CDR3 is CASTGTGTSYGYTF. In DNA form, the CDR3 reads TGTGCCAGCACGGGGACAGGGACCTCCTATGGCTACACCTTC.

This clonotype was counted only a few times. The chain couples TRBV5-5 to TRBJ2-7; weak D call: TRBD1 (5 bases). The CDR3 is made up of 15 amino acids. CDR1 and CDR2 from the germline V gene are SGHKS and YYEKEE (reference sequence). Trimming stripped 0 bases from V and 3 bases from J, with 13 bases between. The CDR3 spells CASSLGRTFGYEQYF. As DNA, the CDR3 is TGTGCCAGCAGCTTGGGACGGACATTCGGCTACGAGCAGTACTTC.

Comments on this clonotype: Without the conserved terminal phenylalanine or tryptophan, this CDR3 likely stems from a read error. This chain uses TRBV15 with TRBJ1-2; perhaps TRBD1 as D (6 bases). Trimming stripped 0 bases from V and 4 bases from J, with 15 bases between. The V gene's germline CDR1 is LNHNV and CDR2 YYDKDF (reference sequence). This CDR3 comprises 16 residues. This CDR3 reads CATSRDPGAHLYGYTS. The CDR3 nucleotides read TGTGCCACCAGCAGAGATCCGGGGGCGCATCTCTATGGCTACACCTCC.

This clonotype was detected many times. The J gene is TRBJ1-1, the V gene TRBV7-8; D possibly corresponds to TRBD1 (5 bases). The CDR3 is made up of 14 amino acids. Germline values: CDR1 SGHVS, CDR2 FQNEAQ. The germline V and J ends were trimmed by 4 bases and 3 bases, with 12 bases remaining between them. The CDR3 region is CASSSTRVDTEAFF. DNA for the CDR3: TGTGCCAGCAGCTCGACCAGGGTGGACACTGAAGCTTTCTTT.

The chain is built from TRBV5-1 and TRBJ2-3; D remains unclear. V was pared by 2 bases and J by 2 bases, with 12 bases between. This CDR3 region has 15 residues. CDR1 is SGHRS and CDR2 is YFSETQ in the germline V gene. CDR3 amino acids: CASSFGDTYTDTQYF. Written as DNA, the CDR3 is TGCGCCAGCAGCTTTGGAGACACCTACACAGATACGCAGTATTTT.

The chain is built from TRBV29-1 and TRBJ2-7; the D is unclear. The ends were cut back, 4 bases at V and 1 base at J, with 8 bases in the middle. The germline V gene encodes CDR1 SQVTM and CDR2 ANQGSEA. The CDR3 runs 12 residues. The CDR3 protein is CSVASDSYEQYF. The CDR3 region has the DNA TGCAGCGTTGCTTCGGATTCCTACGAGCAGTACTTC.

This clonotype showed up many times. The chain combines TRBV7-2 with TRBJ1-5; no firm D call. Per the germline V gene, CDR1 is SGHTA and CDR2 is FQGNSA. This CDR3 region has 14 residues. Trimming removed 5 bases at V and 3 bases at J, with 11 bases between. The CDR3 region is CASSMQELNQPQHF. The CDR3 DNA reads as TGTGCCAGCAGCATGCAGGAGCTCAATCAGCCCCAGCATTTT.

The rearrangement uses TRBV29-1 and TRBJ2-2; the match to TRBD2 covers 7 bases. V lost 3 bases and J lost 6; bases outside the gene matches: 4. The CDR3 extends over 13 amino acids. Germline assignment: CDR1 SQVTM and CDR2 ANQGSEA. The CDR3 DNA is TGCAGCGTTGATCCGACTAGCTCCGGGGAGCTGTTTTTT. Its protein product is CSVDPTSSGELFF.

The sample holds one count of this clonotype. The chain links TRBV20-1 to TRBJ2-3; TRBD2 matches at 13 bases. Germline V gives CDR1 DFQATT, CDR2 SNEGSKA (reference sequence). The CDR3 is 17 residues long. The J segment lost 0 bases and the V segment lost 3 bases, leaving 6 bases of the junction unmatched. The CDR3: CSARGGTSGTSTDTQYF. Written as DNA, the CDR3 is TGCAGTGCTAGGGGCGGGACTAGCGGGACTAGCACAGATACGCAGTATTTT.

This sequence joins TRBV28 and TRBJ2-1; 14 bases agree with TRBD2. The trim removed 10 bases at V and 9 bases at J, leaving 29 bases unmatched. This CDR3 comprises 21 residues. Germline CDR1 reads MDHEN; CDR2 reads SYDVKM. The CDR3 region is CATEGRPRTSGGNGRRGEQFF. The CDR3 DNA is TGTGCCACCGAAGGAAGACCGCGGACTAGCGGGGGGAATGGACGTCGCGGTGAGCAGTTCTTC.

This chain connects TRBV6-6 to TRBJ1-6, with 9 bases identical to TRBD1. The CDR3 has 16 amino acids. The germline gives CDR1 MNHNY, CDR2 SVGAGI (reference sequence). V shed 6 bases and J 7 bases; nucleotides not matched to a gene: 10. In DNA form, the CDR3 reads TGTGCCAGCAGGAAATCCGACAGGGGGATCAATTCACCCCTCCACTTT. The encoded protein is CASRKSDRGINSPLHF.

The V and J genes are TRBV19 and TRBJ1-2; D call uncertain. The CDR3 is 12 residues long. The ends were cut back, 7 bases at V and 8 bases at J, with 14 bases in the middle. Germline assignment: CDR1 LNHDA and CDR2 SQIVND (reference sequence). The CDR3 nucleotides read TGTGCCAGTATATCCCCGGGCGGCGGCTACACCTTC. This sequence encodes CASISPGGGYTF.

The chain combines TRBV11-2 with TRBJ2-1; D gene ambiguous. V lost 1 base, J lost 6 bases, and 19 bases lay in between. The germline gives CDR1 SGHAT, CDR2 FQNNGV. The CDR3 is made up of 17 amino acids. The CDR3 loop reads CASSLGVGSRSSNEQFF. Written as DNA, the CDR3 is TGTGCCAGCAGCTTAGGGGTAGGCAGCCGTTCTAGCAATGAGCAGTTCTTC.

This clonotype was seen repeatedly, ten times or more. V gene TRBV7-2 combines with J gene TRBJ2-7; D is unclear. Trimming shortened V by 5 bases and J by 3 bases, and 8 bases separated the two germline ends. The CDR3 is 12 amino acids. The germline CDR1 and CDR2 sequences are SGHTA and FQGNSA. The DNA of the CDR3 is TGTGCCAGCAGCCCCGATGTCTACGAGCAGTACTTC. Residues: CASSPDVYEQYF.

Remarks on this clonotype: This may be a read error, as it is one base from a much larger clone. The chain carries TRBV5-8 and TRBJ1-5; 11 bases map to TRBD1. This CDR3 is 16 amino acids long. The J segment lost 9 bases and the V segment lost 4 bases, leaving 12 bases of the junction unmatched. Germline values: CDR1 SGHTS, CDR2 YDEGEE. The CDR3 DNA reads TGTGCCAGCAGCCTCCATCCGGGACAGGGGGTTCCGCCCCAGCATTTT. Its protein is CASSLHPGQGVPPQHF.

The chain carries TRBV5-1 and TRBJ1-6; TRBD1 agrees at 8 bases. Germline CDR1 and CDR2: SGHRS and YFSETQ. V gave up 0 bases and J gave up 7 bases; unmatched junction bases: 12. This CDR3 has 18 amino acids. The CDR3 reads CASSLVFRGRMGNSPLHF. The CDR3 DNA sequence: TGCGCCAGCAGCTTGGTCTTCAGGGGGCGAATGGGAAATTCACCCCTCCACTTT.

Notes on this clonotype: The germline gene is not matched at one end of the junction; a read error may be the cause. The rearrangement joins TRBV12-3 or TRBV12-4 to TRBJ1-1; D unclear. The CDR3 is made up of 14 amino acids. Written as DNA, the CDR3 is TGTGCCAGCAGTTATGGCGCTATGAACACTGTAGCTTTCTTT. Translated, it gives CASSYGAMNTVAFF.

Worth noting for this clonotype: At one of its ends the junction is not consistent with the germline gene, which may arise from a read error. The chain joins TRBV28 to TRBJ2-7, with D possibly TRBD1 on 5 matching bases. There are 14 residues in the CDR3. Germline V gives CDR1 MDHEN, CDR2 SYDVKM. CDR3 coding DNA: TGTGCCATCAGTTTGAACAGGATCTCCTACGAGCAGTACTTC. The encoded protein is CAISLNRISYEQYF.

The rearrangement uses TRBV7-2 and TRBJ1-5, with 8 nucleotides matching TRBD1. V trimming: 1 base; J trimming: 0 bases; junction bases outside the gene matches: 8. CDR3 length equals 18 residues. Germline CDR1 is SGHTA and CDR2 is FQGNSA. The CDR3 DNA sequence: TGTGCCAGCAGCTTAGGTTGGGACAGGAGATATAGCAATCAGCCCCAGCATTTT. Translation: CASSLGWDRRYSNQPQHF.

The chain uses TRBV11-2 and TRBJ2-7; possible D gene TRBD1, 6 bases. The CDR3 is made up of 17 amino acids. Trimming shortened V by 4 bases and J by 4 bases, and 23 bases separated the two germline ends. The germline V gene encodes CDR1 SGHAT and CDR2 FQNNGV. This chain's CDR3 is CASSSFRGDRKVYEQYF. CDR3 bases: TGTGCCAGCAGCTCCTTTAGGGGAGACAGGAAGGTGTACGAGCAGTACTTC. Full variable domain (rest looked up from reference TRBV11-2 and TRBJ2-7): EAGVAQSPRYKIIEKRQSVAFWCNPISGHATLYWYQQILGQGPKLLIQFQNNGVVDDSQLPKDRFSAERLKGVDSTLKIQPAKLEDSAVYLCASSSFRGDRKVYEQYFGPGTRLTVT.

The chain recombines TRBV10-3 with TRBJ1-2; 8 bases line up with TRBD1. Per germline, CDR1 ENHRY and CDR2 SYGVKD. The V segment lost 5 bases and the J segment 9 bases; nucleotides outside the gene matches: 8. There are 13 residues in the CDR3. CDR3 DNA sequence: TGTGCCATCAGTACTGGACAGGGTAATCGCTACACCTTC. Translation gives CAISTGQGNRYTF.

The rearrangement uses TRBV4-1 and TRBJ1-4, with D perhaps matching TRBD1 (5 bases). Trimming removed 4 bases at V and 0 bases at J, with 12 bases between. Looked up from germline, CDR1 is MGHRA and CDR2 is YSYEKL. The CDR3 has 16 amino acids. The CDR3: CASSRSTVATNEKLFF. The CDR3 DNA reads as TGCGCCAGCAGCCGATCGACAGTTGCAACTAATGAAAAACTGTTTTTT.